The clone carrying this TCR beta chain has more than one count but fewer than ten. TCRdb reanalysed the 5' RACE reads using MiXCR and keeps one entry per CDR3 protein. Among 110,000 or so distinct CDR3 sequences listed, 15% to 20% were seen once. V lost 0 bases, J lost 4 bases, and 7 bases stayed unmatched. This CDR3 has 16 amino acids. Germline-derived CDR1 and CDR2 are MGHRA and YSYEKL. These data originate in a study of T-cell memory formation after mild COVID-19. The sequencing sample was made of PBMCs or a T cell subset sorted from them (not recorded which). The sequence was obtained from a young man who had mild COVID-19 (a few samples of this study predate the infection). Cell type and time point are not known. The chain is built from TRBV4-1 and TRBJ2-3; 7 positions agree with TRBD1. The CDR3 loop is CASSQEGQGVPDTQYF. The CDR3 nucleotides are TGCGCCAGCAGCCAAGAGGGCCAGGGGGTCCCAGATACGCAGTATTTT.